This entry is about one TCR beta chain. The data stem from a study of T cell responses to AZD1222 COVID-19 vaccine. Only in-frame clones appear in the TCRdb table, and some are missing; sequencing was by immunoSEQ multiplex PCR. The sample includes over 150,000 clones, approximately 92% of them seen just once. The V segment lost 5 bases and the J segment 5 bases; nucleotides outside the gene matches: 21. CDR3 size: 20 residues. Germline V gene lookup returns CDR1 LNHDA and CDR2 SQIVND (reference sequence). The sequencing used peripheral blood, collected on day 0 of AZD1222 vaccination. The TCR originated in an adult in good health. This sequence joins TRBV19 and TRBJ2-3; 11 bases align to TRBD2. CDR3 residues: CASSPHSGRAIGGMLDTQYF. CDR3 bases: TGTGCCAGTAGTCCCCATAGCGGGAGGGCCATCGGAGGTATGCTAGATACGCAGTATTTT.